These 11 T cell receptor beta chains came from one sample sequenced in a study of T cell responses to AZD1222 COVID-19 vaccine. Using immunoSEQ multiplex PCR, the repertoire was profiled, and TCRdb retains in-frame clones only, with some absent. The sample contains under 25,000 clones, more than 70% of which appear only once. Sample: peripheral blood, taken 28 days after the second AZD1222 dose. Source of these receptors: an adult who received the AZD1222 COVID-19 vaccine.

J is TRBJ2-7 and V is TRBV4-1, with TRBD1 matching 8 bases. Trimming took 5 bases from V and 2 from J; bases not matched to a gene: 8. This CDR3 is 15 amino acids long. The germline V gene has CDR1 MGHRA and CDR2 YSYEKL. The CDR3 DNA reads TGCGCCAGCAGCTCCCGGACAGGGCTAACCTACGAGCAGTACTTC. This sequence encodes CASSSRTGLTYEQYF.

This chain uses TRBV6-5 with TRBJ2-1; TRBD2 matches at 9 bases. Germline lookup yields CDR1 MNHEY and CDR2 SVGAGI. J was trimmed by 7 bases and V by 7 bases; bases with no gene match: 11. CDR3 size: 15 residues. This CDR3 is CASNPLGLAWNEQFF. The CDR3 nucleotides are TGTGCCAGCAATCCCCTGGGACTAGCTTGGAATGAGCAGTTCTTC.

The chain recombines TRBV7-3 with TRBJ2-5; no firm D call. CDR3 length: 17 amino acids. The ends were cut back, 4 bases at V and 6 bases at J, with 24 bases in the middle. Germline V gene lookup returns CDR1 SGHTA and CDR2 FQGTGA. The CDR3 region has the DNA TGTGCCAGCAGCTCCCCATCTCTGCCACCTTGTGTCAAGACCCAGTACTTC. Translated: CASSSPSLPPCVKTQYF.

This clone was seen only once. V gene TRBV7-2 combines with J gene TRBJ1-6, with D uncertain. The CDR3 sequence is 16 residues long. The germline V and J ends were trimmed by 4 bases and 0 bases, with 10 bases remaining between them. Germline CDR1 is SGHTA and CDR2 is FQGNSA. The CDR3, as DNA: TGTGCCAGCAGCTCAGGACGGAGCTCCTATAATTCACCCCTCCACTTT. This encodes CASSSGRSSYNSPLHF.

A single count supports this clone. The rearrangement links TRBV5-4 to TRBJ2-7, with D perhaps TRBD1 (6 bases). Germline CDR1 and CDR2: SGHNT and YYREEE (reference sequence). V was clipped by 3 bases and J by 5 bases, with 9 bases between them. CDR3 length: 12 amino acids. In nucleotides, the CDR3 is TGTGCCAGCAGCTCCAGGGGCGACGAGCAGTACTTC. Encoded protein: CASSSRGDEQYF.

V and J are TRBV7-8 and TRBJ2-7; TRBD2 aligns across 7 bases. J was trimmed by 3 bases and V by 5 bases; bases with no gene match: 4. The CDR3 contains 13 residues. Germline V gene sequence: CDR1 SGHVS, CDR2 FQNEAQ. CDR3 region: CASSLTSYYEQYF. The CDR3 DNA is TGTGCCAGCAGCCTGACTAGCTACTACGAGCAGTACTTC.

The J gene is TRBJ2-7, the V gene TRBV11-2, with D unclear. V lost 2 bases and J lost 0, with 8 bases in between. The CDR3 is made up of 14 amino acids. Per the germline V gene, CDR1 is SGHAT and CDR2 is FQNNGV. CDR3 region: CASSLRTTSYEQYF. CDR3 bases: TGTGCCAGCAGCTTACGGACCACCTCCTACGAGCAGTACTTC. Full variable domain (outside the CDR3, taken from reference TRBV11-2 and TRBJ2-7): EAGVAQSPRYKIIEKRQSVAFWCNPISGHATLYWYQQILGQGPKLLIQFQNNGVVDDSQLPKDRFSAERLKGVDSTLKIQPAKLEDSAVYLCASSLRTTSYEQYFGPGTRLTVT.

This chain connects TRBV3-1 (or the pseudogene TRBV3-2) to TRBJ1-5, with unresolved D. Germline CDR1 reads LGHDT; CDR2 reads YNNKEL (reference sequence). The CDR3 length is 14 residues. Trimming took off 0 bases at V and 1 base at J, with 4 bases between the two ends. DNA for the CDR3: TGTGCCAGCAGCCAAGACTTCAGCAATCAGCCCCAGCATTTT. This sequence encodes CASSQDFSNQPQHF.

This chain joins TRBV28 and TRBJ1-6; a possible D gene is TRBD1 (6 bases). Germline assignment: CDR1 MDHEN and CDR2 SYDVKM. Trimming removed 4 bases at V and 11 bases at J, with 18 bases between. The CDR3 contains 15 residues. CDR3 nucleotides: TGTGCCAGCAGTTCTCCGGACAGCAGAACCGCACCCCTCCACTTT. It encodes CASSSPDSRTAPLHF.

This sequence joins TRBV7-8 and TRBJ2-7; D might be TRBD2 (8 bases). Germline lookup yields CDR1 SGHVS and CDR2 FQNEAQ. Trimming pared 4 bases from V and 4 bases from J, leaving 14 bases between. The CDR3 consists of 14 residues. The CDR3 region is CASSSGGTDYEQYF. In nucleotides, the CDR3 is TGTGCCAGCAGCTCGGGGGGGACAGATTACGAGCAGTACTTC.

The rearrangement uses TRBV18 and TRBJ1-5; 9 bases are shared with TRBD1. The CDR3 extends over 14 amino acids. V shed 3 bases and J 6 bases; nucleotides not matched to a gene: 3. Germline CDR1 reads KGHSH; CDR2 reads LQKENI. CDR3 loop: CASSPGQGGQPQHF. CDR3 nucleotide sequence: TGTGCCAGCTCACCGGGACAGGGAGGTCAGCCCCAGCATTTT. The full variable domain, its missing parts supplied by reference TRBV18 and TRBJ1-5, is NAGVMQNPRHLVRRRGQEARLRCSPMKGHSHVYWYRQLPEEGLKFMVYLQKENIIDESGMPKERFSAEFPKEGPSILRIQQVVRGDSAAYFCASSPGQGGQPQHFGDGTRLSIL.